The 5 T cell receptor beta chains in this list originate from one sample, sequenced in a study of cytomegalovirus exposure and HLA in healthy donors. The study ran its PCR with 60 Vbeta and 13 Jbeta primers. The method was immunoSEQ multiplex PCR; TCRdb's version includes in-frame clones alone and lacks a portion of them. In the table there are around 160,000 clones, roughly 80% of which are singletons. Sequencing was done on a sample of PBMCs. Every receptor here comes from a man aged 50-59 years in good health and CMV-seropositive.

As regards this clone: The junction shows a germline mismatch at one end, possibly a read error. This chain joins TRBV2 and TRBJ2-5; no clear D gene. The end of the DNA fits TRBJ2-7 better, so the J call may be wrong. Germline CDR1 SNHLY, CDR2 FYNNEI. The CDR3 consists of 12 residues. The CDR3 loop is CASREVTHEQYF. The CDR3 bases are TGTGCCAGCAGGGAAGTTACGCACGAGCAGTACTTC.

The V and J genes are TRBV2 and TRBJ1-1, with D hard to call. This CDR3 has 12 residues. Germline CDR1 SNHLY, CDR2 FYNNEI. V was clipped by 6 bases and J by 0 bases, with 5 bases between them. CDR3 in DNA: TGTGCCAGCAGGCAGATGAACACTGAAGCTTTCTTT. This gives the protein CASRQMNTEAFF.

CDR3 DNA sequence: TGTGCCAGCAGCGCCAGACAGGGACCGAATCCCACAGATACGCAGTATTTT. Translating it yields CASSARQGPNPTDTQYF. The rearrangement uses TRBV9 and TRBJ2-3; 7 bases agree with TRBD1. Germline V gene data show CDR1 as SGDLS and CDR2 as YYNGEE. The CDR3 loop spans 17 amino acids. The V gene end was trimmed by 3 bases and the J gene end by 2 bases; junction bases not matched to a gene: 12.

This clone has just one count. This rearrangement joins TRBV4-3 to TRBJ2-7; 9 bases match TRBD1. Germline values: CDR1 LGHNA, CDR2 YSLEER. The J segment lost 1 base and the V segment lost 3 bases, leaving 4 bases of the junction unmatched. The CDR3 runs 15 residues. The CDR3 loop is CASSHSGTGSYEQYF. CDR3 nucleotide sequence: TGCGCCAGCAGCCACTCCGGGACAGGGTCCTACGAGCAGTACTTC.

In its sample, this clone was seen a few times. Other DNA sequences in this specimen translate into the identical CDR3. CDR3 region: CASSWDSRETQYF. The DNA for the CDR3 is TGTGCCAGCAGCTGGGACTCCCGGGAGACCCAGTACTTC. The V and J genes are TRBV11-2 and TRBJ2-5; possible D gene TRBD2, 6 bases. V lost 4 bases and J lost 5, with 11 bases in between. This CDR3 comprises 13 residues. From germline, CDR1 is SGHAT and CDR2 FQNNGV.